These T cell receptor beta chains were read from a single sample in a study of cytomegalovirus exposure and HLA in healthy donors. Repertoires were generated with immunoSEQ multiplex PCR, while TCRdb's copy carries only in-frame clones and drops some. The sample holds 150,000 to 200,000 clones, around 80% seen once. Sequenced sample: PBMCs. Source of these receptors: a male donor in good health and CMV-seropositive. Each CDR3 is given with its conserved first and last residue. Each record gives: D gene, clone size, V gene, J gene, CDR3 protein, CDR3 DNA. D genes are given only for firm matches. The listing skips clone size in some rows; elsewhere it reads once, few, many or a size class.

>.|.|TRBV5-1|TRBJ1-5
CASSLEGRGGNQPQHF
TGCGCCAGCAGCTTGGAAGGCAGGGGTGGAAATCAGCCCCAGCATTTT
>TRBD2|.|TRBV28|TRBJ2-5
CASSLSSGRRGETQYF
TGTGCCAGCAGTTTATCTAGCGGGAGGAGAGGAGAGACCCAGTACTTC
>TRBD2|few|TRBV5-1|TRBJ2-1
CASSHFPLAGGDYSEQFF
TGCGCCAGCAGCCATTTTCCTTTGGCGGGAGGGGACTACAGTGAGCAGTTCTTC
>.|.|TRBV7-8|TRBJ2-7
CASSYKGGSSYEQYF
TGTGCCAGCAGCTACAAGGGGGGGAGCTCCTACGAGCAGTACTTC
>TRBD1|.|TRBV5-8|TRBJ1-3
CASSPDRGPGNTIYF
TGTGCCAGCAGCCCGGACAGGGGGCCTGGAAACACCATATATTTT
>.|.|TRBV19|TRBJ2-5
CASTGVGETQYF
TGTGCCAGTACAGGGGTGGGAGAGACCCAGTACTTC
>TRBD1|.|TRBV18|TRBJ2-6
CASSHPGTVPQGGANVLTF
TGTGCCAGCTCACATCCCGGGACAGTTCCTCAAGGAGGGGCCAACGTCCTGACTTTC
>TRBD1|.|TRBV4-2|TRBJ1-4
CVSSQDRDRLFGKLFF
TGTGTCAGCAGCCAAGATCGGGACAGACTCTTCGGAAAACTGTTTTTT
>.|.|TRBV6-1|TRBJ1-2
CASSEATRDYGYTF
TGTGCCAGCAGTGAAGCCACGAGGGACTATGGCTACACCTTC
>.|once|TRBV30|TRBJ1-2
CAWSFRVRVSNYGYTF
TGTGCCTGGAGTTTCAGGGTCAGGGTCTCTAACTATGGCTACACCTTC
>.|once|TRBV6-1|TRBJ2-7
CASSEGHGNEQYF
TGTGCCAGCAGTGAAGGACACGGGAACGAGCAGTACTTC
>.|.|TRBV7-9|TRBJ1-3
CSSSIDRDTIYF
TGTTCCAGCAGTATTGATCGGGACACCATATATTTT
>TRBD1|.|TRBV19|TRBJ2-7
CASSRQGYEQYF
TGTGCCAGTAGTCGACAGGGCTACGAGCAGTACTTC
>TRBD2|.|TRBV7-9|TRBJ2-7
CSSSLGLAGDTPYEQYF
TGTTCCAGCAGCCTTGGACTAGCGGGTGACACCCCCTACGAGCAGTACTTC